The clone carrying this TCR beta chain has a single count. This specimen comes from a study of blood T cell repertoires in COVID-19. Per germline, CDR1 MNHEY and CDR2 SMNVEV (reference sequence). Trimming shortened V by 6 bases and J by 1 base, and 9 bases separated the two germline ends. The CDR3 length is 13 residues. TCRdb's copy holds only in-frame clones and misses some; the assay was immunoSEQ multiplex PCR. The table lists approximately 300,000 clones, more than 75% of them singletons. The TCR comes from a woman aged 18 to 35 who had recovered from COVID-19. The source material was PBMCs or T cells enriched from blood (not recorded which). The chain links TRBV27 to TRBJ1-1, with D possibly being TRBD1 (5 bases). The DNA of the CDR3 is TGTGCCAGCAGGCAGGGTCGGAACACTGAAGCTTTCTTT. It codes for CASRQGRNTEAFF.